These 20 T cell receptor beta chains share one sample of origin, sequenced in a study of cytomegalovirus exposure and HLA in healthy donors. Primers included in the PCR were 60 Vbeta and 13 Jbeta primers. Clones were sequenced by immunoSEQ multiplex PCR, and TCRdb holds only the in-frame ones, with some missing. The sample contains more than 95,000 clones, approximately 81% of which appear only once. Sequencing was performed on PBMCs. These receptors all stem from a woman in her twenties or thirties in good health and CMV-seronegative.

This chain uses TRBV28 with TRBJ2-1; 8 nucleotides agree with TRBD2. Trimming took 6 bases from V and 0 from J; bases not matched to a gene: 4. This CDR3 contains 15 residues. Germline V gene data show CDR1 as MDHEN and CDR2 as SYDVKM. Written as DNA, the CDR3 is TGTGCCAGCAGCCTAAGCGGGAGCTCCTACAATGAGCAGTTCTTC. Residues: CASSLSGSSYNEQFF.

The chain carries TRBV7-9 and TRBJ2-3; maybe TRBD2 (6 bases). This CDR3 has 15 residues. The germline V and J ends were trimmed by 5 bases and 0 bases, with 12 bases remaining between them. Germline V gene lookup returns CDR1 SEHNR and CDR2 FQNEAQ (reference sequence). CDR3 in amino acids: CASSMERASTDTQYF. CDR3 nucleotide sequence: TGTGCCAGCAGCATGGAGCGGGCCAGCACAGATACGCAGTATTTT. The complete variable domain, with remaining parts taken from reference TRBV7-9 and TRBJ2-3, reads DTGVSQNPRHKITKRGQNVTFRCDPISEHNRLYWYRQTLGQGPEFLTYFQNEAQLEKSRLLSDRFSAERPKGSFSTLEIQRTEQGDSAMYLCASSMERASTDTQYFGPGTRLTVL.

This chain links TRBV10-3 with TRBJ1-2; a possible D gene is TRBD1 (5 bases). Germline values: CDR1 ENHRY, CDR2 SYGVKD. The V end was cut by 2 bases, the J end by 5 bases, with 12 bases between. The CDR3 is made up of 14 amino acids. The CDR3, as DNA: TGTGCCATCAGTGAGGTGGAGGGGTTATATGGCTACACCTTC. Amino acid sequence: CAISEVEGLYGYTF.

A note on this clone: One junction end does not reproduce the germline sequence, and a read error may be involved. The rearrangement joins TRBV6-5 to TRBJ2-3; the D gene is possibly TRBD1 (6 bases). The CDR3 covers 14 residues. Per the germline V gene, CDR1 is MNHEY and CDR2 is SVGAGI. This CDR3 reads CASSRDTSIDTQYF. CDR3 DNA: TGTGCCAGCAGCCGGGACACCAGCATAGATACGCAGTATTTT.

The rearrangement uses TRBV7-2 and TRBJ2-5; possible D gene TRBD1, 6 bases. Trimming took 3 bases from V and 3 from J, leaving 8 bases between them. CDR3 length: 13 amino acids. Germline CDR1 reads SGHTA; CDR2 reads FQGNSA. The CDR3 here is CASSFPGEETQYF. The CDR3 DNA is TGTGCCAGCAGCTTTCCAGGGGAAGAGACCCAGTACTTC.

This clone has only a few counts. The chain links TRBV7-9 to TRBJ2-2; a weak D match, TRBD2 (6 bases). This CDR3 has 13 residues. Germline V gives CDR1 SEHNR, CDR2 FQNEAQ (reference sequence). Trimming took off 5 bases at V and 5 bases at J, with 9 bases between the two ends. The CDR3 DNA sequence: TGTGCCAGCAGCCCACGGGGGACCGGGGAGCTGTTTTTT. This codes for CASSPRGTGELFF.

V is TRBV27 and J is TRBJ1-4, with a weak D call TRBD1 (6 bases). Trimming pared 6 bases from V and 5 bases from J, leaving 13 bases between. CDR1 and CDR2 from the germline V gene are MNHEY and SMNVEV (reference sequence). This CDR3 is built from 14 residues. CDR3 sequence: CASRSTGANEKLFF. The CDR3 DNA sequence: TGTGCCAGCAGGTCGACAGGAGCAAATGAAAAACTGTTTTTT.

This clone was recorded a few times. As DNA, the CDR3 is TGTCCACACAGGGGTGACCCTCTATTGTGCAATCAGCCCCAGCATTTT. It encodes CPHRGDPLLCNQPQHF. The chain couples TRBV27 to TRBJ1-5; 7 nucleotides agree with TRBD1. This CDR3 is 16 amino acids long. Germline lookup yields CDR1 MNHEY and CDR2 SMNVEV (reference sequence).

This sequence joins TRBV28 and TRBJ1-1, with unresolved D. Looked up from germline, CDR1 is MDHEN and CDR2 is SYDVKM. This CDR3 region has 14 residues. Between the trimmed V and J ends, which lost 6 bases and 0 bases, there was a span of 11 bases. In DNA form, the CDR3 reads TGTGCCAGCAGCCAACCTACAGTGAACACTGAAGCTTTCTTT. Its protein is CASSQPTVNTEAFF.

This clone was seen at least ten times. The genes are TRBV27 and TRBJ2-7; tentatively, D is TRBD1 (6 bases). The CDR3 spans 15 residues. Per germline, CDR1 MNHEY and CDR2 SMNVEV (reference sequence). V was cut by 5 bases and J by 6 bases, with 20 bases left in between. The DNA for the CDR3 is TGTGCCAGCAGTATACTTCAGGGGAGCCCGGGCGAGCAGTACTTC. This codes for CASSILQGSPGEQYF.

CDR3 DNA: TGTGCCATCAAGGGTAGCGGGACTTACGAGCAGTACTTC. It codes for CAIKGSGTYEQYF. The V call is TRBV10-3, the J call TRBJ2-7; 8 bases are a match to TRBD2. Trimming cost V 7 bases and J 4 bases; bases outside gene matches: 6. The CDR3 runs to 13 residues. Germline CDR1 and CDR2: ENHRY and SYGVKD.

This chain joins TRBV28 and TRBJ2-3; 8 bases match TRBD2. Unmatched junction bases numbered 21, after V lost 4 bases and J lost 6 bases. The CDR3 is 19 amino acids. Germline loops: CDR1 MDHEN, CDR2 SYDVKM. In nucleotides, the CDR3 is TGTGCCAGCAGTTCTCGGGGTAGCGGGACAACTTTGAAAGCCGATACGCAGTATTTT. Translating gives CASSSRGSGTTLKADTQYF.

This clone was recorded a few times. A far bigger clonotype differs at one base, so this is likely a read error. The gene calls are TRBV6-6 and TRBJ2-3; tentatively, D is TRBD1 (5 bases). The V gene's germline CDR1 is MNHNY and CDR2 SVGAGI (reference sequence). With 10 bases removed from V and 4 bases from J, the gap between germline ends came to 12 bases. The CDR3 consists of 12 residues. CDR3 DNA sequence: TGTGCCACAGGGCTTAGGGCAGATACGCAGTATTTT. Translation: CATGLRADTQYF.

This clone appeared a few times. This rearrangement joins TRBV6-1 to TRBJ2-7; D is unresolved. The V and J ends lost 3 bases and 4 bases respectively, with 7 bases between them. Germline V CDR1 and CDR2: MNHNS, SASEGT. This CDR3 region has 12 residues. For the CDR3, the DNA is TGTGCCAGCAGTGAGCAGGTGTACGAGCAGTACTTC. Its protein is CASSEQVYEQYF.

The CDR3 is CATSRDRAANEKLFF. In DNA, the CDR3 is TGTGCCACCAGCAGAGACAGGGCGGCTAATGAAAAACTGTTTTTT. The chain recombines TRBV15 with TRBJ1-4; tentatively, D is TRBD1 (5 bases). CDR1 and CDR2 (germline): LNHNV, YYDKDF (reference sequence). V lost 0 bases and J 3 bases, leaving 8 bases between the germline ends. The CDR3 is 15 amino acids.

The chain links TRBV5-1 to TRBJ2-3, with TRBD2 identical over 8 bases. The CDR3 has 15 residues. The V gene end was trimmed by 5 bases and the J gene end by 2 bases; junction bases not matched to a gene: 7. Germline V CDR1 and CDR2: SGHRS, YFSETQ. The CDR3 loop is CASRSGLANTDTQYF. The CDR3 region has the DNA TGCGCCAGCAGGTCAGGACTAGCTAACACAGATACGCAGTATTTT.

The genes are TRBV5-1 and TRBJ2-6; 8 nucleotides line up with TRBD1. Per the germline V gene, CDR1 is SGHRS and CDR2 is YFSETQ. J lost 6 bases, V lost 4 bases, and 15 bases had no gene match. CDR3 length equals 18 residues. The CDR3 sequence is CASSPRGQDGSAANVLTF. CDR3 DNA sequence: TGCGCCAGCAGCCCCAGGGGACAGGATGGGTCCGCGGCCAACGTCCTGACTTTC.

This sequence joins TRBV15 and TRBJ2-1; the match to TRBD1 covers 8 bases. This CDR3 region has 18 residues. The germline V gene has CDR1 LNHNV and CDR2 YYDKDF (reference sequence). The junction had 9 bases not matched to a gene; V was cut back by 0 bases and J by 2 bases. The CDR3 protein is CATSRDKAGTGPYNEQFF. In DNA, the CDR3 is TGTGCCACCAGCAGAGATAAGGCCGGGACAGGTCCCTACAATGAGCAGTTCTTC.

This rearrangement joins TRBV15 to TRBJ1-1; no firm D call. There are 15 residues in the CDR3. CDR1 and CDR2 from the germline V gene are LNHNV and YYDKDF (reference sequence). V lost 5 bases and J 1 base, leaving 14 bases between the germline ends. DNA for the CDR3: TGTGCCACCAGCTCACAACAGACAACGAACACTGAAGCTTTCTTT. It is translated as CATSSQQTTNTEAFF.

This clone was observed a few times. The V gene is TRBV6-1, the J gene TRBJ1-2; TRBD1 matches at 7 bases. The germline V gene has CDR1 MNHNS and CDR2 SASEGT. V was clipped by 6 bases and J by 2 bases; unmatched bases: 3. The CDR3 runs to 13 residues. The CDR3 spells CASSRDRNYGYTF. As DNA, the CDR3 is TGTGCCAGCAGCCGGGACAGAAACTATGGCTACACCTTC.